The 24 T cell receptor beta chains below all came from one sample that was sequenced in a study of early T cells in non-severe SARS-CoV-2 infection. MiXCR, applied by TCRdb to the 5' RACE reads, yields one record per CDR3 protein. The sample contains about 48,000 distinct CDR3 sequences, approximately 6% of which appear only once. The sample was whole blood, taken at baseline. The receptors stem from an adult who was a healthcare worker with PCR-confirmed SARS-CoV-2 infection or an uninfected control (not recorded which).

The J gene is TRBJ1-1, the V gene TRBV29-1; perhaps TRBD1 as D (5 bases). Trimming stripped 6 bases from V and 4 bases from J, with 30 bases between. The CDR3 has 18 amino acids. Germline CDR1 SQVTM, CDR2 ANQGSEA. CDR3: CSVGGRGTGRFVGTEAFF. The DNA of the CDR3 is TGCAGCGTGGGCGGACGGGGGACCGGTCGTTTTGTGGGCACTGAAGCTTTCTTT.

The chain has TRBV24-1 and TRBJ2-1; perhaps D is TRBD1 or TRBD2 (5 bases each). In germline, CDR1 is KGHDR, CDR2 SFDVKD. V lost 7 bases and J 1 base, leaving 10 bases between the germline ends. The CDR3 totals 14 residues. CDR3 sequence (DNA): TGTGCCACCAGCGGGGACCGGTCCTACAATGAGCAGTTCTTC. Its protein is CATSGDRSYNEQFF.

The chain has TRBV6-5 and TRBJ1-5; D gene unclear. Trimming took off 2 bases at V and 0 bases at J, with 5 bases between the two ends. This CDR3 has 14 amino acids. Germline CDR1 and CDR2: MNHEY and SVGAGI. The CDR3, as DNA: TGTGCCAGCAGTTACGGGGTTAGCAATCAGCCCCAGCATTTT. Translated: CASSYGVSNQPQHF.

The table lists this clonotype with many counts. The V call is TRBV7-8, the J call TRBJ2-7; D is perhaps TRBD1 (6 bases). V lost 5 bases to trimming and J lost 2 bases, with 13 bases between them. In germline, CDR1 is SGHVS, CDR2 FQNEAQ. The CDR3 loop spans 14 amino acids. CDR3 protein: CASSLQGIAYEQYF. The CDR3 DNA reads as TGTGCCAGCAGCCTACAGGGTATAGCCTACGAGCAGTACTTC.

This clonotype was found many times. CDR3 sequence (DNA): TGCAGTGCTCGCCCCTCGACAGGGAGCAATCAGCCCCAGCATTTT. Protein sequence: CSARPSTGSNQPQHF. The genes are TRBV20-1 and TRBJ1-5, with 7 bases fitting TRBD1. This CDR3 is 15 amino acids long. The ends lost 5 bases at V and 1 base at J; junction bases unmatched: 8. The germline gives CDR1 DFQATT, CDR2 SNEGSKA (reference sequence).

This clonotype has a handful of counts. The CDR3 is CASSLEGSALNTEAFF. The CDR3 DNA sequence: TGCGCCAGCAGCTTGGAAGGATCTGCACTGAACACTGAAGCTTTCTTT. V is TRBV5-1 and J is TRBJ1-1; no definite D call. This CDR3 is 16 amino acids long. Per the germline V gene, CDR1 is SGHRS and CDR2 is YFSETQ. Trimming removed 0 bases from V and 0 bases from J, with 12 bases in between.

This clonotype was found many times. The chain recombines TRBV29-1 with TRBJ2-1, with 7 positions matching TRBD1. Germline CDR1 and CDR2: SQVTM and ANQGSEA. Trimming at V came to 7 bases and at J to 10 bases, leaving 4 bases not matched to a gene. The CDR3 extends over 10 amino acids. DNA for the CDR3: TGCAGCGGAGGGGACAGCGAGCAGTTCTTC. Protein: CSGGDSEQFF.

The chain joins TRBV20-1 to TRBJ1-2; 7 positions agree with TRBD1. From germline, CDR1 is DFQATT and CDR2 SNEGSKA (reference sequence). The length of the CDR3 is 14 residues. J lost 4 bases, V lost 0 bases, and 5 bases had no gene match. CDR3 residues: CSARDRGGGYGYTF. For the CDR3, the DNA is TGCAGTGCTAGAGATAGAGGGGGCGGCTATGGCTACACCTTC.

This clonotype has at least ten counts. The chain recombines TRBV30 with TRBJ2-7; tentative D call: TRBD2 (6 bases). The CDR3 totals 13 residues. Germline CDR1 is GTSNPN and CDR2 is SVGIG (reference sequence). V was pared by 5 bases and J by 3 bases, with 14 bases between. This chain's CDR3 is CAWGRDGSYEQYF. For the CDR3, the DNA is TGTGCCTGGGGCAGAGACGGGAGCTACGAGCAGTACTTC. Filled out from reference TRBV30 and TRBJ2-7, the complete variable domain reads SQTIHQWPATLVQPVGSPLSLECTVEGTSNPNLYWYRQAAGRGLQLLFYSVGIGQISSEVPQNLSASRPQDRQFILSSKKLLLSDSGFYLCAWGRDGSYEQYFGPGTRLTVT.

This chain joins TRBV12-3 or TRBV12-4 and TRBJ1-1; 9 nucleotides align to TRBD1. CDR3 size: 14 residues. Unmatched junction bases numbered 6, after V lost 5 bases and J lost 5 bases. CDR3 sequence (DNA): TGTGCCAGCAGTCCGACAGGGGGGTGGACTGAAGCTTTCTTT. It specifies CASSPTGGWTEAFF.

The J gene is TRBJ2-7, the V gene TRBV28, with 10 bases fitting TRBD2. Trimming removed 4 bases from V and 1 base from J; junction bases left unmatched: 16. CDR1 MDHEN and CDR2 SYDVKM come from the germline V gene. The CDR3 sequence is 19 residues long. In nucleotides, the CDR3 is TGTGCCAGCAGTTACTCCATTTACCTTAGCGGGAGGCGGTCCTACGAGCAGTACTTC. Protein sequence: CASSYSIYLSGRRSYEQYF.

V usage is TRBV4-1 and J usage is TRBJ2-7, with 8 bases fitting TRBD2. This CDR3 has 18 amino acids. The germline CDR1 and CDR2 sequences are MGHRA and YSYEKL. Losses at the gene ends were 1 base for V and 0 bases for J; bases not matched to a gene: 11. CDR3 region: CASSQGGFLSGSSYEQYF. The CDR3 nucleotides read TGCGCCAGCAGCCAAGGGGGCTTTTTGAGCGGGAGCTCCTACGAGCAGTACTTC.

Many counts were recorded for this clonotype. The chain combines TRBV20-1 with TRBJ1-6; 11 nucleotides match TRBD1. J was trimmed by 7 bases and V by 5 bases; bases with no gene match: 10. CDR1 DFQATT and CDR2 SNEGSKA come from the germline V gene (reference sequence). The CDR3 covers 16 residues. The CDR3 DNA follows: TGCAGTGCTTCACCTGTCGGGACAGGGGGAAATTCACCCCTCCACTTT. It specifies CSASPVGTGGNSPLHF.

This clonotype is medium-sized by share. The J gene is TRBJ2-5, the V gene TRBV25-1, with unresolved D. CDR1 is MGHDK and CDR2 is SYGVNS in the germline V gene. V lost 1 base and J 7 bases, leaving 13 bases between the germline ends. This CDR3 is built from 14 residues. CDR3 DNA: TGTGCCAGCAGTGAATTACAGCTGGCCGGGACCCAGTACTTC. As protein: CASSELQLAGTQYF.

A few counts support this clonotype. This chain uses TRBV7-2 with TRBJ2-3, with D perhaps matching TRBD2 (5 bases). V was cut by 4 bases and J by 1 base, with 12 bases left in between. CDR1 and CDR2 (germline): SGHTA, FQGNSA. The CDR3 spans 15 residues. CDR3 nucleotides: TGTGCCAGCAGCTCGTTTAGCGAGGGCACAGATACGCAGTATTTT. Amino acid sequence: CASSSFSEGTDTQYF.

There are many counts of this clonotype. The V call is TRBV20-1, the J call TRBJ2-7; no reliable D call. The CDR3 is 13 amino acids. Germline lookup yields CDR1 DFQATT and CDR2 SNEGSKA (reference sequence). The V gene lost 0 bases and the J gene lost 4 bases, with 10 bases spanning the gap. CDR3 region: CSARDHPSYEQYF. The CDR3, as DNA: TGCAGTGCTAGAGATCATCCCAGTTACGAGCAGTACTTC.

The DNA for the CDR3 is TGTGCCAGCAGTTCCCGGACTAGAGGCGGGGATACGCAGTATTTT. The encoded protein is CASSSRTRGGDTQYF. This chain links TRBV27 with TRBJ2-3; 7 positions match TRBD2. The V gene end was trimmed by 4 bases and the J gene end by 6 bases; junction bases not matched to a gene: 10. CDR3 length: 15 amino acids. Germline V CDR1 and CDR2: MNHEY, SMNVEV (reference sequence).

In this sample, this clonotype turned up many times. This chain links TRBV4-3 with TRBJ2-2, with D unresolved. CDR3 length: 12 amino acids. V was cut by 1 base and J by 6 bases, with 3 bases left in between. Germline CDR1 reads LGHNA; CDR2 reads YSLEER. The DNA of the CDR3 is TGCGCCAGCAGCCAAGTATCCGGGGAGCTGTTTTTT. Translated, it gives CASSQVSGELFF.

This clonotype has a count of ten or more. This chain links TRBV19 with TRBJ1-5; D might be TRBD1 (6 bases). V shed 8 bases and J shed 2 bases, with 19 bases lying between them. The CDR3 extends over 16 amino acids. The germline gives CDR1 LNHDA, CDR2 SQIVND (reference sequence). This CDR3 reads CASGGPSPSGNQPQHF. Written as DNA, the CDR3 is TGTGCCAGTGGGGGCCCTAGCCCCTCCGGCAATCAGCCCCAGCATTTT. The full variable domain, with the rest looked up from reference TRBV19 and TRBJ1-5, is DGGITQSPKYLFRKEGQNVTLSCEQNLNHDAMYWYRQDPGQGLRLIYYSQIVNDFQKGDIAEGYSVSREKKESFPLTVTSAQKNPTAFYLCASGGPSPSGNQPQHFGDGTRLSIL.

There are many counts of this clonotype. V usage is TRBV28 and J usage is TRBJ1-1, with D unresolved. Trimming removed 11 bases at V and 0 bases at J, with 10 bases between. The CDR3 is 12 residues long. Germline V gives CDR1 MDHEN, CDR2 SYDVKM. CDR3 coding DNA: TGTGCCGTTGCCCTCTTGAACACTGAAGCTTTCTTT. Its translation is CAVALLNTEAFF.

This clonotype was observed a handful of times. The V and J genes are TRBV29-1 and TRBJ1-2, with a tentative D call TRBD1 (5 bases). This CDR3 contains 12 residues. V was clipped by 7 bases and J by 10 bases, with 19 bases between them. Germline-derived CDR1 and CDR2 are SQVTM and ANQGSEA. The DNA of the CDR3 is TGCAGCGCAAATATTGGGGGAGGCTTCTACACCTTC. This translates into CSANIGGGFYTF.

There are a few counts of this clonotype. The chain combines TRBV7-2 with TRBJ1-2, with D possibly TRBD1 on 6 matching bases. Germline CDR1 is SGHTA and CDR2 is FQGNSA. Trimming took off 3 bases at V and 10 bases at J, with 12 bases between the two ends. The CDR3 extends over 12 amino acids. The DNA of the CDR3 is TGTGCCAGCAGCTTCCGACAGGTTCACTACACCTTC. Translating it yields CASSFRQVHYTF.

This clonotype was detected ten times or more. The V call is TRBV7-8, the J call TRBJ1-4; the match to TRBD1 covers 7 bases. V dropped 5 bases and J dropped 3; count of bases not matched to a gene: 9. The CDR3 loop spans 16 amino acids. CDR1 is SGHVS, CDR2 FQNEAQ, per germline. CDR3: CASSERPGQPNEKLFF. The CDR3 DNA sequence: TGTGCCAGCAGCGAGAGACCGGGACAGCCTAATGAAAAACTGTTTTTT. The full variable domain, in which reference TRBV7-8 and TRBJ1-4 provide the parts outside the CDR3, is GAGVSQSPRYKVAKRGQDVALRCDPISGHVSLFWYQQALGQGPEFLTYFQNEAQLDKSGLPSDRFFAERPEGSVSTLKIQRTQQEDSAVYLCASSERPGQPNEKLFFGSGTQLSVL.

This clonotype was seen at least ten times. The chain combines TRBV7-3 with TRBJ2-2; D remains unclear. The CDR3 totals 13 residues. The germline V gene has CDR1 SGHTA and CDR2 FQGTGA. The V gene lost 5 bases and the J gene lost 5 bases, with 9 bases spanning the gap. The CDR3 spells CASSTTETGELFF. DNA for the CDR3: TGTGCCAGCAGCACGACTGAGACCGGGGAGCTGTTTTTT. The full variable domain, its missing parts supplied by reference TRBV7-3 and TRBJ2-2, is GAGVSQTPSNKVTEKGKYVELRCDPISGHTALYWYRQSLGQGPEFLIYFQGTGAADDSGLPNDRFFAVRPEGSVSTLKIQRTERGDSAVYLCASSTTETGELFFGEGSRLTVL.